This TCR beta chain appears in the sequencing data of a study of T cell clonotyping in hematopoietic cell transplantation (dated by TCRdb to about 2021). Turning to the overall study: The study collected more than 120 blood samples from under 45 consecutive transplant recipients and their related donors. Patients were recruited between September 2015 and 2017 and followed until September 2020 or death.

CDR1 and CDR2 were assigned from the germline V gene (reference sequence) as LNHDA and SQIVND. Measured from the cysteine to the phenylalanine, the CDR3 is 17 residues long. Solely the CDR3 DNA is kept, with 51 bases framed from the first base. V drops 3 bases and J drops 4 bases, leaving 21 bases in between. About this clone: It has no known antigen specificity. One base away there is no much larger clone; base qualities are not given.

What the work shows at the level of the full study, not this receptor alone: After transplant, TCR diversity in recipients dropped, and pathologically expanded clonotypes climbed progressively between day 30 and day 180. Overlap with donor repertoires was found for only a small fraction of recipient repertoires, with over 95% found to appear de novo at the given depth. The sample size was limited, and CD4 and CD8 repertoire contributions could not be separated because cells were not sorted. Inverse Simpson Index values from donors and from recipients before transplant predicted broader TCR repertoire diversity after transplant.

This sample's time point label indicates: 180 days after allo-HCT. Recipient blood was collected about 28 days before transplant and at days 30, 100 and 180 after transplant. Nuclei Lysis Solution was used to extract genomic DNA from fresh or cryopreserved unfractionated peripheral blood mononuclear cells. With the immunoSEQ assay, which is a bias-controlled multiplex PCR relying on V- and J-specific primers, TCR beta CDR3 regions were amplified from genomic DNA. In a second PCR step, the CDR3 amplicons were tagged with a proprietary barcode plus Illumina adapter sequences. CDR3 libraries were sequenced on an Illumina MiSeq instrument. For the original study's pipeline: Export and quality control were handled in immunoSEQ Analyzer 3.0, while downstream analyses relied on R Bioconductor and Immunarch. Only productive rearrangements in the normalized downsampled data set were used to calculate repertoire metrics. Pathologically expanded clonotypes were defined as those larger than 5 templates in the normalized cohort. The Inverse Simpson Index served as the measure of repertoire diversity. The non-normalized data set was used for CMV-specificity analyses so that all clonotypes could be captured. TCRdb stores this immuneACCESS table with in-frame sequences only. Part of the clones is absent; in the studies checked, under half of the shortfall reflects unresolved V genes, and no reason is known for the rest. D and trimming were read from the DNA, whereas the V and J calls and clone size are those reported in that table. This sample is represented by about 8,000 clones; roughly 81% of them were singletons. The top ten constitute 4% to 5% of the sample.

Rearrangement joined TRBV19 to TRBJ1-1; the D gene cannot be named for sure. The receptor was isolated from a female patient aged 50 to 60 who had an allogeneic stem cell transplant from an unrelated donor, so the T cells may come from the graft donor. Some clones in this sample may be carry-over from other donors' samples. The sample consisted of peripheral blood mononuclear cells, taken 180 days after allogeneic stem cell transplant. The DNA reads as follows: TGTGCCAGTAGTATCCTACTCGTGGCCGGGGTCTTCACTGAAGCTTTCTTT. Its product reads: CASSILLVAGVFTEAFF.